Below, 30 T cell receptor beta chains from the same sample are listed, as sequenced in a study of CD8+CD57+ T cells in acquired aplastic anemia. Researchers used genomic DNA as the template to profile TCR beta VDJ and CDR3. MiXCR was run by TCRdb on the reads, yielding one entry per CDR3 protein. The table records some 170,000 distinct CDR3 sequences, roughly 45% of them present only once. Sequences were obtained from sorted CD4+, CD8+, or CD8+CD57+ T cells (not recorded which) from PBMCs. All receptors derive from a human donor in good health.

The chain carries TRBV7-2 and TRBJ2-2; 7 nucleotides line up with TRBD1. The CDR3 sequence is 15 residues long. Germline V gene sequence: CDR1 SGHTA, CDR2 FQGNSA. With V trimmed by 4 bases and J by 6 bases, 8 bases remained unmatched. The chain's CDR3 is CASSYPRGRAGELFF. The CDR3 DNA reads TGTGCCAGCAGCTACCCAAGGGGGCGAGCCGGGGAGCTGTTTTTT.

This clonotype appeared many times. V and J are TRBV4-2 and TRBJ2-7; TRBD2 is a possible D gene (5 bases). Germline CDR1 and CDR2: LGHNA and YNFKEQ. V was trimmed by 1 base and J by 6 bases, leaving 7 bases between them. The CDR3 is 12 residues long. The CDR3 spells CASSQGEGEQYF. The DNA for the CDR3 is TGTGCCAGCAGCCAAGGCGAGGGCGAGCAGTACTTC.

This clonotype was seen at least ten times. The CDR3 protein is CASSSPGTSVYEQYF. CDR3 sequence (DNA): TGTGCCAGCAGCTCCCCCGGGACTAGCGTTTACGAGCAGTACTTC. V and J are TRBV7-9 and TRBJ2-7; 10 bases are a match to TRBD2. Germline V gives CDR1 SEHNR, CDR2 FQNEAQ (reference sequence). This CDR3 has 15 residues. V lost 4 bases, J lost 4 bases, and 7 bases stayed unmatched.

The rearrangement joins TRBV2 to TRBJ2-7; 7 bases match TRBD1. J gave up 5 bases and V 2 bases, and 6 bases lay outside the gene matches. Germline assignment: CDR1 SNHLY and CDR2 FYNNEI. The CDR3 contains 14 residues. CDR3 loop: CASSEMGQFDEQYF. The CDR3 DNA reads TGTGCCAGCAGTGAAATGGGACAGTTCGACGAGCAGTACTTC.

The rearrangement links TRBV7-3 to TRBJ2-5; 7 bases align to TRBD2. Germline loops: CDR1 SGHTA, CDR2 FQGTGA. V lost 1 base and J lost 0; bases outside the gene matches: 2. This CDR3 comprises 15 residues. This chain's CDR3 is CASSLMGGNQETQYF. CDR3 nucleotides: TGTGCCAGCAGCTTAATGGGGGGGAACCAAGAGACCCAGTACTTC.

The table lists this clonotype with many counts. V and J are TRBV12-3 or TRBV12-4 and TRBJ2-1; 7 bases are a match to TRBD2. CDR3 length equals 15 residues. Germline trimming cut 7 bases from V and 8 bases from J; bases unmatched to any gene: 14. CDR3 region: CASTPFAKRGDEQFF. CDR3 DNA sequence: TGTGCCAGCACGCCTTTCGCAAAACGGGGGGATGAGCAGTTCTTC.

This chain uses TRBV29-1 with TRBJ2-3; 7 positions agree with TRBD2. V gave up 4 bases and J gave up 1 base; unmatched junction bases: 5. CDR3 size: 14 residues. CDR1 SQVTM and CDR2 ANQGSEA come from the germline V gene. CDR3 in DNA: TGCAGCGTTGTGGCGGGGGATGGCACAGATACGCAGTATTTT. It codes for CSVVAGDGTDTQYF.

In regard to this clonotype: This may come from a read error, since a much larger clone is one base off. The genes are TRBV20-1 and TRBJ2-3; 9 nucleotides line up with TRBD2. V was clipped by 8 bases and J by 8 bases; unmatched bases: 20. This CDR3 is 16 amino acids long. Per the germline V gene, CDR1 is DFQATT and CDR2 is SNEGSKA (reference sequence). CDR3 region: CSMYSGSELLTGTQYF. As DNA, the CDR3 is TGCAGTATGTATAGCGGGAGTGAGCTTCTAACGGGTACGCAGTATTTT.

The table lists this clonotype with a few counts. The chain joins TRBV12-5 to TRBJ2-5, with 7 positions matching TRBD2. The CDR3 loop spans 15 amino acids. J was trimmed by 5 bases and V by 0 bases; bases with no gene match: 6. CDR1 is LGHNT, CDR2 FRNRAP, per germline. CDR3 protein: CASGLVSLGGETQYF. CDR3 in DNA: TGTGCTAGTGGTTTGGTCTCCCTCGGGGGGGAGACCCAGTACTTC.

A single count supports this clonotype. A read error is likely, as this CDR3 ends without the conserved phenylalanine or tryptophan. The chain couples TRBV24-1 to TRBJ1-5, with D maybe TRBD1 (5 bases). The CDR3 totals 11 residues. Looked up from germline, CDR1 is KGHDR and CDR2 is SFDVKD. This CDR3 is CGGDSNQPQHS. The CDR3 DNA sequence: TGTGGGGGGGATAGCAATCAGCCCCAGCATTCT.

This clonotype was seen more than once but under ten times. The chain joins TRBV20-1 to TRBJ1-1; D is unclear. V shed 1 base and J shed 4 bases, with 4 bases lying between them. The CDR3 runs 11 residues. Per the germline V gene, CDR1 is DFQATT and CDR2 is SNEGSKA (reference sequence). DNA for the CDR3: TGCAGTGCTAGAGGGGGCACTGAAGCTTTCTTT. This codes for CSARGGTEAFF.

This clonotype was counted ten times or more. V is TRBV20-1 and J is TRBJ2-7; D remains ambiguous. The CDR3 totals 11 residues. Germline loops: CDR1 DFQATT, CDR2 SNEGSKA (reference sequence). V lost 5 bases to trimming and J lost 6 bases, with 11 bases between them. The CDR3 protein is CSASSGAEQYF. For the CDR3, the DNA is TGCAGTGCTTCATCCGGCGCCGAGCAGTACTTC.

The CDR3 loop reads CAIGPGKNTEAFF. Written as DNA, the CDR3 is TGTGCCATCGGGCCAGGTAAGAACACTGAAGCTTTCTTT. The chain has TRBV10-3 and TRBJ1-1, with no clear D. Between the trimmed V and J ends, which lost 8 bases and 1 base, there was a span of 11 bases. CDR3 length: 13 amino acids. CDR1 and CDR2 from the germline V gene are ENHRY and SYGVKD.

As for this clonotype: This may stem from a read error, because a much larger clone lies one nucleotide away. The chain recombines TRBV30 with TRBJ2-3; no clear D. Trimming removed 1 base at V and 10 bases at J, with 12 bases between. Germline-derived CDR1 and CDR2 are GTSNPN and SVGIG (reference sequence). This CDR3 spans 12 amino acids. The CDR3 loop reads CAWSALVSAQYF. The CDR3 region has the DNA TGTGCCTGGAGTGCACTGGTGAGCGCGCAGTATTTT.

Note on this clonotype: The junction departs from the called germline gene at one end, perhaps through a read error. The chain is built from TRBV20-1 and TRBJ2-7; 11 positions match TRBD2. Germline CDR1 is DFQATT and CDR2 is SNEGSKA (reference sequence). The CDR3 extends over 16 amino acids. This CDR3 is CSARDTGTSGDYEQYF. CDR3 DNA: TGCAGCGCTAGAGACACCGGGACTAGCGGAGATTACGAGCAGTACTTC.

The J gene is TRBJ2-4, the V gene TRBV14; 10 bases align to TRBD2. The V and J ends lost 0 bases and 8 bases, in that order; junction bases with no gene match: 7. Looked up from germline, CDR1 is SGHDN and CDR2 is FVKESK. The CDR3 is 16 amino acids. CDR3 residues: CASSQDPAGGLDIQYF. CDR3 nucleotides: TGTGCCAGCAGCCAAGATCCAGCGGGGGGGTTAGACATTCAGTACTTC.

This clonotype came up many times. The chain is built from TRBV5-5 and TRBJ2-3; possible D gene TRBD2, 7 bases. CDR1 and CDR2 (germline): SGHKS, YYEKEE (reference sequence). CDR3 length equals 15 residues. Trimming took 2 bases from V and 2 from J, leaving 12 bases between them. The CDR3 protein is CASSLGGGTTDTQYF. CDR3 DNA sequence: TGTGCCAGCAGCTTAGGGGGAGGGACCACAGATACGCAGTATTTT.

This clonotype was seen more than once but under ten times. This chain links TRBV4-3 with TRBJ1-4; D might be TRBD1 (5 bases). Trimming cost V 0 bases and J 7 bases, with 21 bases left between them. The CDR3 is made up of 18 amino acids. CDR1 LGHNA and CDR2 YSLEER come from the germline V gene. CDR3 nucleotides: TGCGCCAGCAGCCAAGATCTTGTAAGGGGCGCCGGCGGTGAAAAACTGTTTTTT. Its protein is CASSQDLVRGAGGEKLFF.

This clonotype has at least ten counts. This sequence joins TRBV20-1 and TRBJ2-1; weak D call: TRBD2 (5 bases). CDR3 length equals 15 residues. Germline CDR1 DFQATT, CDR2 SNEGSKA (reference sequence). Trimming pared 3 bases from V and 5 bases from J, leaving 17 bases between. Written as DNA, the CDR3 is TGCAGTGCTAGCCCCTGGACCTCGAGGGACAATGAGCAGTTCTTC. Amino acid sequence: CSASPWTSRDNEQFF.

J is TRBJ2-3 and V is TRBV2; TRBD2 is a possible D gene (6 bases). This CDR3 region has 13 residues. Germline V gives CDR1 SNHLY, CDR2 FYNNEI. Trimming cost V 10 bases and J 5 bases, with 16 bases left between them. Written as DNA, the CDR3 is TGTGCCACGCCTAGGGTAGCGGAAGATACGCAGTATTTT. As protein: CATPRVAEDTQYF.

The J gene is TRBJ2-1, the V gene TRBV6-2 or TRBV6-3; TRBD2 agrees at 9 bases. There are 17 residues in the CDR3. Germline V lookup: CDR1 MNHEY, CDR2 SVGEGT. Trimming removed 1 base from V and 5 bases from J; junction bases left unmatched: 9. CDR3 sequence (DNA): TGTGCCAGCAGTTACTATTTGTCTAGCGGGGTCCACAATGAGCAGTTCTTC. This gives the protein CASSYYLSSGVHNEQFF.

J is TRBJ2-1 and V is TRBV24-1, with D hard to call. Trimming stripped 3 bases from V and 5 bases from J, with 10 bases between. The CDR3 extends over 14 amino acids. Germline V gives CDR1 KGHDR, CDR2 SFDVKD. Here the CDR3 reads CATSDVMINNEQFF. The CDR3 DNA follows: TGTGCCACCAGTGATGTAATGATAAACAATGAGCAGTTCTTC.

As concerns this clonotype: This clone may be a read error of a much larger clone one base away. This sequence joins TRBV6-2 or TRBV6-3 and TRBJ2-1; 7 positions agree with TRBD2. The germline CDR1 and CDR2 sequences are MNHEY and SVGEGT. The CDR3 length is 17 residues. Here the CDR3 reads CVSSYEGAGDSYNEQFF. CDR3 sequence (DNA): TGTGTCAGCAGTTACGAGGGTGCGGGGGACTCCTACAATGAGCAGTTCTTC.

V and J are TRBV7-7 and TRBJ2-2, with 12 positions matching TRBD2. The junction had 5 bases not matched to a gene; V was cut back by 4 bases and J by 5 bases. CDR3 length: 16 residues. In germline, CDR1 is SSHAT, CDR2 FNYEAQ (reference sequence). The CDR3 nucleotides are TGTGCCAGCAGCTCGTCTAGCGGGAGGGGGACCGGGGAGCTGTTTTTT. It yields the protein CASSSSSGRGTGELFF.

With respect to this clonotype: The junction differs from germline at one of its ends, possibly a read error. The rearrangement uses TRBV7-8 and TRBJ1-6, with D possibly TRBD1 on 6 matching bases. Germline-derived CDR1 and CDR2 are SGHVS and FQNEAQ. The length of the CDR3 is 15 residues. CDR3 residues: CASNLLDRNNSPLHF. CDR3 sequence (DNA): TGTGCCAGCAACTTACTGGACAGAAATAATTCACCCCTCCACTTT.

This clonotype has more than one count but fewer than ten. The rearrangement joins TRBV15 to TRBJ2-3, with 8 bases matching TRBD2. The CDR3 has 16 amino acids. CDR1 and CDR2 from the germline V gene are LNHNV and YYDKDF (reference sequence). Trimming at V came to 0 bases and at J to 6 bases, leaving 8 bases not matched to a gene. The CDR3 DNA reads as TGTGCCACCAGCAGAGAGCAAGCAGCGGGGGTCGATACGCAGTATTTT. It is translated as CATSREQAAGVDTQYF.

The rearrangement joins TRBV7-8 to TRBJ1-1; D may be TRBD1 (6 bases). The V gene's germline CDR1 is SGHVS and CDR2 FQNEAQ. The V and J ends lost 4 bases and 1 base respectively, with 13 bases between them. CDR3 length: 15 residues. CDR3 nucleotides: TGTGCCAGCAGCTCCGGAAGGGGGAAGAACACTGAAGCTTTCTTT. Residues: CASSSGRGKNTEAFF. Variable domain in full (rest from reference TRBV7-8 and TRBJ1-1): GAGVSQSPRYKVAKRGQDVALRCDPISGHVSLFWYQQALGQGPEFLTYFQNEAQLDKSGLPSDRFFAERPEGSVSTLKIQRTQQEDSAVYLCASSSGRGKNTEAFFGQGTRLTVV.

CDR3 in amino acids: CSARDEGAVTEAFF. CDR3 DNA sequence: TGCAGTGCTAGAGACGAGGGGGCAGTTACTGAAGCTTTCTTT. The chain recombines TRBV20-1 with TRBJ1-1, with 7 bases fitting TRBD1. The CDR3 spans 14 residues. J lost 5 bases, V lost 0 bases, and 6 bases had no gene match. Germline CDR1 DFQATT, CDR2 SNEGSKA (reference sequence).

This clonotype was picked up a small number of times. The chain uses TRBV10-2 and TRBJ2-7, with D possibly TRBD1 on 5 matching bases. Deletions cut 6 bases from V and 1 base from J, with 10 bases between. The CDR3 has 13 amino acids. The V gene's germline CDR1 is WSHSY and CDR2 SAAADI. CDR3 coding DNA: TGCGCCAGCAGCAGGGATCAGTCCTACGAGCAGTACTTC. Translating it yields CASSRDQSYEQYF.

This clonotype was seen many times. The chain joins TRBV10-3 to TRBJ2-5; D remains unclear. This CDR3 has 14 amino acids. Germline V gene lookup returns CDR1 ENHRY and CDR2 SYGVKD. Trimming left V 4 bases short and J 3 bases short, with 12 bases between. The CDR3 bases are TGTGCCATCAGTGCGGAGAACCTTAAAGAGACCCAGTACTTC. This sequence encodes CAISAENLKETQYF.